This T cell receptor (beta chain) comes out of a study of control samples from healthy donors and cancer patients. Assay used: immunoSEQ multiplex PCR; TCRdb lists only in-frame clones, some missing. Of fewer than 200,000 clones in the sample, roughly 95% were seen once. The V and J ends lost 5 bases and 4 bases respectively, with 12 bases between them. Germline CDR1 reads LGHDT; CDR2 reads YNNKEL (reference sequence). The CDR3 contains 14 residues. This TCR was sampled from a woman in her fifties or sixties in good health. The chain links TRBV3-1 (or the pseudogene TRBV3-2) to TRBJ1-3; D not resolved. The source material was blood. This chain's CDR3 is CASSFPPRGNTIYF. CDR3 nucleotide sequence: TGTGCCAGCAGCTTTCCCCCTCGGGGAAACACCATATATTTT.